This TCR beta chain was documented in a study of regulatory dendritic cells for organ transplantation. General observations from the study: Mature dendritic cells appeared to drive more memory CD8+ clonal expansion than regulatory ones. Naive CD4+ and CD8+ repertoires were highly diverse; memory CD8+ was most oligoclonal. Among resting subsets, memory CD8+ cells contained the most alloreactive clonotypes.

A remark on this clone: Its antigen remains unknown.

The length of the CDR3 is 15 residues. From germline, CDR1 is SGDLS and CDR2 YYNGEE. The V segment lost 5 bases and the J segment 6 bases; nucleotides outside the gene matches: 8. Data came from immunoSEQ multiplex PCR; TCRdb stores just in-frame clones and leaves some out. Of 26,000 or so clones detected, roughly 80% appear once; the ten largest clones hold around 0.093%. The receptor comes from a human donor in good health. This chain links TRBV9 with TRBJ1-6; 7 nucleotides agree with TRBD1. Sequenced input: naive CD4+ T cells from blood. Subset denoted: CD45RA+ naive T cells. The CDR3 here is CASSFQGGSNSPLHF. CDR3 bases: TGTGCCAGCAGTTTCCAAGGGGGCTCTAATTCACCCCTCCACTTT.